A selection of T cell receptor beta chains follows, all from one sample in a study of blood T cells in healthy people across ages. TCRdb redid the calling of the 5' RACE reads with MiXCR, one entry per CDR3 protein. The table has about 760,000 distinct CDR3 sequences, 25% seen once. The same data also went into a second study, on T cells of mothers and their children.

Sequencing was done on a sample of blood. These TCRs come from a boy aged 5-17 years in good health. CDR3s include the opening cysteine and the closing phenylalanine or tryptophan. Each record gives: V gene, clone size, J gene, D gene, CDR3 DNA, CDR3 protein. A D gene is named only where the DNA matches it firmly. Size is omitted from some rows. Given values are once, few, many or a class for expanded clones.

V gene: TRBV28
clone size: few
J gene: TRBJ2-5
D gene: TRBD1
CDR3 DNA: TGTGCCAGCAGATCGATACAGGGGGCTCGGGAGACCCAGTACTTC
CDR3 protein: CASRSIQGARETQYF

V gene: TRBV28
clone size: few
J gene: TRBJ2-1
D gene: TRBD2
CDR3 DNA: TGTGCCAGCAGTGGGACTAGCGGGAGGGCTGGCAATGAGCAGTTCTTC
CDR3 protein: CASSGTSGRAGNEQFF

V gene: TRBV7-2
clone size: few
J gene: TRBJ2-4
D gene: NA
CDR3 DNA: TGTGCCAGCAGCTCTCCGAACCGGACTCCGAACTTC
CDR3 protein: CASSSPNRTPNF

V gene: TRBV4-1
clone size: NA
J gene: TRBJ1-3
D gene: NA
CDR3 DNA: TGCGCCAGCAGCCACTTGGGACTCTCTGGAAACACCATATATTTT
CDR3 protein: CASSHLGLSGNTIYF

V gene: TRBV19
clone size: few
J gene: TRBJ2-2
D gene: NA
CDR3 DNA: TGTGCCAGTAGTCCCCCACCGGGAGACTCGTTGGGCGGGGAGCTGTTTTTT
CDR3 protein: CASSPPPGDSLGGELFF

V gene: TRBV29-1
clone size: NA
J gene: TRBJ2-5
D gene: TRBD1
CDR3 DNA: TGCAGCGTTGCTCTCGGGACAGGGGTCGGAGAGACCCAGTACTTC
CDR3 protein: CSVALGTGVGETQYF

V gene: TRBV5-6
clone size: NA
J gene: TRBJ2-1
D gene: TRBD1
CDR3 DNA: TGTGCCAGCAGCTCCAGGGGGACAGGGGGGGATCTTGAGCAGTTCTTC
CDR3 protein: CASSSRGTGGDLEQFF

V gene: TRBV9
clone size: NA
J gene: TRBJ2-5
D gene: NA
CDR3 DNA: TGTGCCAGCAGCGTAGTTGGTACGGAGACCCAGTACTTC
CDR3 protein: CASSVVGTETQYF

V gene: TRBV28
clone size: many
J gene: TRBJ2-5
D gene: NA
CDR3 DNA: TGTGCCAGCAGTTTAGAAGCCGGGGTAGAGACCCAGTACTTC
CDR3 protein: CASSLEAGVETQYF

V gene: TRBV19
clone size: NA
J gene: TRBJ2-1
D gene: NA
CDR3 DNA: TGTGCCAGTAGTATATCCGGGACGGATTACAATGAGCAGTTCTTC
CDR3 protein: CASSISGTDYNEQFF

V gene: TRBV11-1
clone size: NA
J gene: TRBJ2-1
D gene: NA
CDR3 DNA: TGTGCCAGCAGCTCCCCGGACAAGGACTACAATGAGCAGTTCTTC
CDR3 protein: CASSSPDKDYNEQFF

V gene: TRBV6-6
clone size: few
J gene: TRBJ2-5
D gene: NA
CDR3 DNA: TGTGCCAGCAATCGGCCGGGCCGTGAGGAAGAGACCCAGTACTTC
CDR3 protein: CASNRPGREEETQYF

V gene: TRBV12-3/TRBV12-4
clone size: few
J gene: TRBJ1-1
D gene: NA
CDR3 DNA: TGTGCCAGCAGTTTACAAAGGTTCACTGAAGCTTTCTTT
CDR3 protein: CASSLQRFTEAFF

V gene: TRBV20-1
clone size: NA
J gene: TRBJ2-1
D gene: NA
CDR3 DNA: TGCAGTGCTAGTCGACTAGTCGACTACAATGAGCAGTTCTTC
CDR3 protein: CSASRLVDYNEQFF

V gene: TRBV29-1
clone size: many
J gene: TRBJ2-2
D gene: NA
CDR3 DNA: TGCAGCCAGAACAGGGACCCAAACACCGGGGAGCTGTTTTTT
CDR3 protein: CSQNRDPNTGELFF

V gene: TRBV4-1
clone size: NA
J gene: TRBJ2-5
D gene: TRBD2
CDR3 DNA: TGCGCCAGCAGCCAACAACTTAGCGGGGAGCTAGAGACCCAGTACTTC
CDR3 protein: CASSQQLSGELETQYF

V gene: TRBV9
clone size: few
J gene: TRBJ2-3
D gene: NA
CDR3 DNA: TGTGCCAGCAGCGTTATATCGGGGGGCACAGATACGCAGTATTTT
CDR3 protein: CASSVISGGTDTQYF

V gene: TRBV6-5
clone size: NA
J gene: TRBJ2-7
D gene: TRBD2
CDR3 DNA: TGTGCCAGCAAGGGGAGCGGGAGCGTCTACGAGCAGTACTTC
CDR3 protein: CASKGSGSVYEQYF

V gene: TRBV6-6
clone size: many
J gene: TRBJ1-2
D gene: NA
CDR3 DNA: TGTGCCAGCAGTTACTCTGTGGGGGGCAGGGGCTACACCTTC
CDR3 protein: CASSYSVGGRGYTF

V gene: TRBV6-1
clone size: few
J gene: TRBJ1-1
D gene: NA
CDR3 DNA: TGTGCCTCCACTTTACCCGGGGGGGACACTGAAGCTTTCTTT
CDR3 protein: CASTLPGGDTEAFF

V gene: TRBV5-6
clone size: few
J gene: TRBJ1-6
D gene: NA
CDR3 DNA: TGTGCCAGCAGCTTGGACAGCCAACCCCTCCACTTT
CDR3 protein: CASSLDSQPLHF

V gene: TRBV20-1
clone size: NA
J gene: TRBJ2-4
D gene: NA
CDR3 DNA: TGCAGTGCTAGTGACGGGGCCAAAAACATTCAGTACTTC
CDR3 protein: CSASDGAKNIQYF

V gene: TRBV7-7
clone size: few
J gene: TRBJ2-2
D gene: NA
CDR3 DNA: TGTGCTAGCAGCTTAACTCAGGGCACCGGGGAGCTGTTTTTT
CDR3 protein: CASSLTQGTGELFF

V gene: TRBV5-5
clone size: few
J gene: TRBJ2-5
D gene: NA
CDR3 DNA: TGTGCCAGCAGCGTAGTACAGGACATGCAAGAGACCCAGTACTTC
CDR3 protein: CASSVVQDMQETQYF

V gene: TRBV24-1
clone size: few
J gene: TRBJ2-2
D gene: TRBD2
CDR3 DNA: TGTGCCACCAGTGATCCCCTCCTAGCGGGGGATTTTACCGGGGAGCTGTTTTTT
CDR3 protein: CATSDPLLAGDFTGELFF

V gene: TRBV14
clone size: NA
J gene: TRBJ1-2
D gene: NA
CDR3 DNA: TGTGCCAGCAGCCAAGATCAAGCTAACTATGGCTACACCTTC
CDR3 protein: CASSQDQANYGYTF

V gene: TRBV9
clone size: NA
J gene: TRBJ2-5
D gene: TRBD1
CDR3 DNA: TGTGCCAGCAGCGCCCAGACAGGGGAAGAGACCCAGTACTTC
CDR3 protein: CASSAQTGEETQYF

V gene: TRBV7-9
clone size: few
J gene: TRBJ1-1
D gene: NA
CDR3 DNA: TGTGCCAGCAGCCCTACACTCTCGGACACTGAAGCTTTCTTT
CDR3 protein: CASSPTLSDTEAFF

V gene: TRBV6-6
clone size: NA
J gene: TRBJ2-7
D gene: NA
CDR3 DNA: TGTGCCAGCAGTTACCCGGAGGGTACGAAAGACGAGCAGTACTTC
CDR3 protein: CASSYPEGTKDEQYF

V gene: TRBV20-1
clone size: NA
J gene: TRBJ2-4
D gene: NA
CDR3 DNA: TGCAGTGCTAGTCAACGAAGGACATTTGATGCCAAAAACATTCAGTACTTC
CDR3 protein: CSASQRRTFDAKNIQYF

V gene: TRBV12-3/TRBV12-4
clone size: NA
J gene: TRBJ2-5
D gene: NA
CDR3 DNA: TGTGCCAGCAGGCGAAATGGGGAGACCCAGTACTTC
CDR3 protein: CASRRNGETQYF

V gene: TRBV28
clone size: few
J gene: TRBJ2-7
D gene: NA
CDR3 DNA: TGTGCCAGCACACCTGGAACAGGGAGGGTTCTCTACGAGCAGTACTTC
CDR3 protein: CASTPGTGRVLYEQYF

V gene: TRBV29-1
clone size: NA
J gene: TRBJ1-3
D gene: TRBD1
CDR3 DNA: TGCAGCGCAACGACCGGGACAGGGGGATGGGGAAACACCATATATTTT
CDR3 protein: CSATTGTGGWGNTIYF